The entry that follows covers one T cell receptor beta chain sequence. Its antigen is unidentified. The CDR3 is 14 amino acids. With 4 bases removed from V and 5 bases from J, the gap between germline ends came to 13 bases. The data belong to a study of post-analysis software for immune sequencing data. Notes on the study in general: Relative to controls, patients had about 5 TRBV segments at higher frequency, with TRBV5-6, TRBV5-1 and TRBV20-1 among these.

Incorporated into the TCR beta cDNA libraries were unique molecular identifiers, which served to reduce PCR and sequencing biases. Input populations of about 0.95 to 10 million T cells gave rise to around 500,000 cDNA molecules. TCRdb used MiXCR to reprocess the PCR reads, holding one entry per CDR3 protein. Among some 700,000 distinct CDR3 sequences listed, 55% to 70% were seen once. V gene TRBV12-3 or TRBV12-4 combines with J gene TRBJ2-3; D possibly matches TRBD1 or TRBD2 (5 bases each). This receptor was identified in a girl aged 2 to 10 with multiple sclerosis. Sequenced input: blood. CDR3: CASSWDRHIDTQYF. In nucleotides, the CDR3 is TGTGCCAGCAGTTGGGACCGCCACATAGATACGCAGTATTTT.